The present T cell receptor (beta chain) was sequenced within a study of blood T cell repertoires in COVID-19. On the study more broadly: Whether acute or convalescent, the COVID-19 samples came from the United States, Italy and Spain. Sources were T cells, B-cell-depleted T cells, or PBMCs; the material itself was cDNA or gDNA.

Per the study methods: Amplification with reference gene primers provided the estimates of nucleated cell counts. Some clones are missing from TCRdb's copy, which holds only in-frame ones; the method was immunoSEQ multiplex PCR. V, J and clone size are taken as reported in that table, and D and trimming were inferred from the DNA itself. The sample has about 88,000 clones; about 88% are singletons. Trimming at V came to 2 bases and at J to 2 bases, leaving 6 bases not matched to a gene. CDR3 length equals 16 residues. Germline CDR1 is SGHTA and CDR2 is FQGNSA. This chain joins TRBV7-2 and TRBJ2-3; 8 positions match TRBD2. Sequencing input: peripheral blood. The sequence was obtained from a woman of 80 years or more with acute or convalescent COVID-19. CDR3 nucleotides: TGTGCCAGCAGCTTAATCCCAGCGGGGGTCACAGATACGCAGTATTTT. It encodes CASSLIPAGVTDTQYF.